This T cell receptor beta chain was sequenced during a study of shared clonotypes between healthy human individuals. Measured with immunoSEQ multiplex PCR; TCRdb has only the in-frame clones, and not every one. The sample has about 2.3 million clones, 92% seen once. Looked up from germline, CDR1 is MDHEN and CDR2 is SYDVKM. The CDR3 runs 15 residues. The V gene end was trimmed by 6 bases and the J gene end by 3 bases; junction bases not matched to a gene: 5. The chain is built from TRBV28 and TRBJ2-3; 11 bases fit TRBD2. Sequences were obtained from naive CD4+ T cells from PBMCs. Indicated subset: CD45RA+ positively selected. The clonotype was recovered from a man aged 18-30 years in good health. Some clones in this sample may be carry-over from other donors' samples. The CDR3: CASRLAGGPTDTQYF. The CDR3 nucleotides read TGTGCCAGCAGATTAGCGGGAGGGCCGACAGATACGCAGTATTTT.